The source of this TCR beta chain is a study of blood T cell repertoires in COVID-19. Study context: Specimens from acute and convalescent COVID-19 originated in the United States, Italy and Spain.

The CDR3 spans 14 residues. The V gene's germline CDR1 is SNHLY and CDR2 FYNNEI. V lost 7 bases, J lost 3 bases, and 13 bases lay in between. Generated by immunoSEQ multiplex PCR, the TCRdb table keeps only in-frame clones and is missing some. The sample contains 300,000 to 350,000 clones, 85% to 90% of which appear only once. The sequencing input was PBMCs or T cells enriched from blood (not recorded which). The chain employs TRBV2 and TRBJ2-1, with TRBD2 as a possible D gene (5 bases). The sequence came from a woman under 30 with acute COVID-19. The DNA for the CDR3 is TGTGCCAGCACCCGAGCGGACGGCTACAATGAGCAGTTCTTC. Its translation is CASTRADGYNEQFF. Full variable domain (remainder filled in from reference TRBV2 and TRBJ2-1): EPEVTQTPSHQVTQMGQEVILRCVPISNHLYFYWYRQILGQKVEFLVSFYNNEISEKSEIFDDQFSVERPDGSNFTLKIRSTKLEDSAMYFCASTRADGYNEQFFGPGTRLTVL.